The rows below give T cell receptor beta chains drawn from one sample of a study of control samples from healthy donors and cancer patients. TCRdb's copy holds only in-frame clones and misses some; the assay was immunoSEQ multiplex PCR. The sample includes around 110,000 clones, more than 75% of them seen just once. Sample: blood. The receptors shown here come from a woman in her seventies in good health. Both conserved end residues are part of each CDR3. Fields, in order: V gene, D gene, J gene, CDR3 protein, CDR3 DNA. D genes are given only for firm matches.

v_call: TRBV11-1; d_call: TRBD2; j_call: TRBJ2-1; cdr3_aa: CASSLGLAGVAEQFF; cdr3_nt: TGTGCCAGCAGCTTAGGGCTAGCGGGGGTAGCGGAGCAGTTCTTC
v_call: TRBV19; d_call: .; j_call: TRBJ1-2; cdr3_aa: CASSIGQAISYTF; cdr3_nt: TGTGCCAGTAGTATCGGGCAGGCGATCTCCTACACCTTC
v_call: TRBV11-3; d_call: TRBD1; j_call: TRBJ2-1; cdr3_aa: CASSQDPGGFNEQFF; cdr3_nt: TGTGCCAGCAGCCAAGATCCAGGGGGTTTCAATGAGCAGTTCTTC
v_call: TRBV6-6; d_call: .; j_call: TRBJ2-7; cdr3_aa: CASTHGPEQYF; cdr3_nt: TGTGCCAGCACTCACGGACCAGAGCAGTACTTC
v_call: TRBV7-8; d_call: .; j_call: TRBJ1-6; cdr3_aa: CASSLARVTPANSPLHF; cdr3_nt: TGTGCCAGCAGCTTAGCAAGGGTAACACCTGCCAATTCACCCCTCCACTTT
v_call: TRBV7-9; d_call: TRBD2; j_call: TRBJ2-4; cdr3_aa: CASSSWTSGVTAKNIQYF; cdr3_nt: TGTGCCAGCAGCTCCTGGACTAGCGGGGTTACGGCCAAAAACATTCAGTACTTC
v_call: TRBV7-8; d_call: .; j_call: TRBJ2-2; cdr3_aa: CASSRARNTGELFF; cdr3_nt: TGTGCCAGCAGCCGGGCCCGGAACACCGGGGAGCTGTTTTTT
v_call: TRBV7-2; d_call: TRBD2; j_call: TRBJ2-1; cdr3_aa: CASSLGGGGYNEQFF; cdr3_nt: TGTGCCAGCAGCTTAGGTGGCGGGGGGTACAATGAGCAGTTCTTC
v_call: TRBV5-4; d_call: .; j_call: TRBJ1-3; cdr3_aa: CASSVTGNSGNTIYF; cdr3_nt: TGTGCCAGCAGCGTGACAGGCAACTCTGGAAACACCATATATTTT
v_call: TRBV19; d_call: TRBD1; j_call: TRBJ1-2; cdr3_aa: CASSIAPRGDYGYTF; cdr3_nt: TGTGCCAGTAGTATAGCTCCCAGGGGGGACTATGGCTACACCTTC
v_call: TRBV19; d_call: .; j_call: TRBJ2-7; cdr3_aa: CASSNQQDTYEQYF; cdr3_nt: TGTGCCAGCTCAAACCAACAGGACACCTACGAGCAGTACTTC
v_call: TRBV6-1; d_call: .; j_call: TRBJ1-1; cdr3_aa: CASSELAGDTEAFF; cdr3_nt: TGTGCCAGCAGTGAACTGGCTGGTGACACTGAAGCTTTCTTT